The 21 T cell receptor beta chains below all came from one sample that was sequenced in a study of cytomegalovirus exposure and HLA in healthy donors. Primers: 60 Vbeta forward and 13 Jbeta reverse. The method was immunoSEQ multiplex PCR; TCRdb's version includes in-frame clones alone and lacks a portion of them. The table lists roughly 130,000 clones, about 80% of them singletons. The sample consisted of PBMCs. All receptors derive from a woman between 50 and 59 years old in good health and CMV-seronegative.

V is TRBV4-1 and J is TRBJ2-5, with TRBD2 matching over 7 bases. CDR1 and CDR2 from the germline V gene are MGHRA and YSYEKL. Losses at the gene ends were 3 bases for V and 4 bases for J; bases not matched to a gene: 8. This CDR3 is built from 15 residues. This chain's CDR3 is CASSHAGLVGETQYF. In nucleotides, the CDR3 is TGCGCCAGCAGCCACGCTGGACTAGTGGGAGAGACCCAGTACTTC.

V gene TRBV6-5 combines with J gene TRBJ2-1, with D maybe TRBD1 (6 bases). V shed 10 bases and J shed 9 bases, with 19 bases lying between them. The CDR3 is made up of 13 amino acids. Germline V gives CDR1 MNHEY, CDR2 SVGAGI. The CDR3 is CATKGHQGGEQFF. CDR3 bases: TGTGCCACAAAGGGACATCAAGGCGGTGAGCAGTTCTTC.

This chain uses TRBV7-2 with TRBJ1-3, with TRBD1 as a possible D gene (5 bases). Per germline, CDR1 SGHTA and CDR2 FQGNSA. Deletions cut 5 bases from V and 0 bases from J, with 8 bases between. This CDR3 region has 14 residues. The chain's CDR3 is CASSPTVSGNTIYF. CDR3 DNA sequence: TGTGCCAGCAGCCCGACAGTCTCTGGAAACACCATATATTTT.

This clone showed up just a few times. V is TRBV7-9 and J is TRBJ1-1, with 12 positions matching TRBD1. This CDR3 is 15 amino acids long. V was pared by 4 bases and J by 6 bases, with 6 bases of the junction left unmatched. Germline V gene data show CDR1 as SEHNR and CDR2 as FQNEAQ (reference sequence). The CDR3 bases are TGTGCCAGCAGCTACTGGGACAGGGGGCCCCCTGAAGCTTTCTTT. Protein: CASSYWDRGPPEAFF. The full variable domain, rest sourced from reference TRBV7-9 and TRBJ1-1, is DTGVSQNPRHKITKRGQNVTFRCDPISEHNRLYWYRQTLGQGPEFLTYFQNEAQLEKSRLLSDRFSAERPKGSFSTLEIQRTEQGDSAMYLCASSYWDRGPPEAFFGQGTRLTVV.

The rearrangement uses TRBV7-3 and TRBJ2-5, with 10 positions matching TRBD2. The closer fit of TRBJ2-7 to the DNA end suggests the J call may be wrong. Germline-derived CDR1 and CDR2 are SGHTA and FQGTGA. This CDR3 region has 18 residues. CDR3 coding DNA: TGTGCCAGCAGCCTGGTAGGGGGACTAGCGAATCCCTCCTACGAGCAGTACTTC. Encoded protein: CASSLVGGLANPSYEQYF.

This clone was found once. The chain has TRBV19 and TRBJ1-5, with D maybe TRBD1 (5 bases). CDR1 LNHDA and CDR2 SQIVND come from the germline V gene (reference sequence). With 1 base removed from V and 0 bases from J, the gap between germline ends came to 7 bases. CDR3 size: 15 residues. CDR3 DNA: TGTGCCAGTAGTATAGGGACACCTAGCAATCAGCCCCAGCATTTT. Translation: CASSIGTPSNQPQHF.

V is TRBV7-3 and J is TRBJ2-1, with D perhaps TRBD1 (6 bases). Per germline, CDR1 SGHTA and CDR2 FQGTGA. The CDR3 spans 14 residues. Trimming took 4 bases from V and 4 from J, leaving 11 bases between them. CDR3 loop: CASSYRDKYNEQFF. The DNA for the CDR3 is TGTGCCAGCAGCTACCGGGACAAGTACAATGAGCAGTTCTTC.

The chain joins TRBV29-1 to TRBJ2-1; D is possibly TRBD1 (5 bases). The CDR3 spans 12 residues. Germline V gives CDR1 SQVTM, CDR2 ANQGSEA. The V end lost 4 bases, the J end lost 8 bases, and 12 bases lay between the germline ends. CDR3 coding DNA: TGCAGCGTTGCTCCCCAGGGCGATGAGCAGTTCTTC. Amino acids: CSVAPQGDEQFF.

In its sample, this clone was seen once. The chain carries TRBV2 and TRBJ1-5, with D perhaps TRBD1 (5 bases). This CDR3 is built from 15 residues. V lost 2 bases to trimming and J lost 5 bases, with 13 bases between them. Germline-derived CDR1 and CDR2 are SNHLY and FYNNEI. The CDR3 DNA reads as TGTGCCAGCAGTGAAACCCGGGGGGGTTATCAGCCCCAGCATTTT. This sequence encodes CASSETRGGYQPQHF.

V gene TRBV29-1 combines with J gene TRBJ2-7, with D maybe TRBD1 (6 bases). The CDR3 spans 13 residues. The germline CDR1 and CDR2 sequences are SQVTM and ANQGSEA. V was clipped by 3 bases and J by 3 bases, with 12 bases between them. CDR3 sequence (DNA): TGCAGCGTTGAGGTGGGCAGGGGCTACGAGCAGTACTTC. It specifies CSVEVGRGYEQYF.

The chain couples TRBV28 to TRBJ1-3; 7 bases fit TRBD1. CDR3 length: 14 residues. Germline assignment: CDR1 MDHEN and CDR2 SYDVKM. Trimming at V came to 6 bases and at J to 3 bases, leaving 5 bases not matched to a gene. The CDR3, as DNA: TGTGCCAGCAGAGTACAGGGGAGTGGAAACACCATATATTTT. The encoded protein is CASRVQGSGNTIYF.

V and J are TRBV11-2 and TRBJ1-3; D is uncertain. The length of the CDR3 is 15 residues. Germline assignment: CDR1 SGHAT and CDR2 FQNNGV. V lost 0 bases, J lost 0 bases, and 6 bases lay in between. The CDR3 DNA sequence: TGTGCCAGCAGCTTAGATGGAGTCTCTGGAAACACCATATATTTT. Translating it yields CASSLDGVSGNTIYF. The whole variable domain, filled in from reference TRBV11-2 and TRBJ1-3, reads EAGVAQSPRYKIIEKRQSVAFWCNPISGHATLYWYQQILGQGPKLLIQFQNNGVVDDSQLPKDRFSAERLKGVDSTLKIQPAKLEDSAVYLCASSLDGVSGNTIYFGEGSWLTVV.

The rearrangement joins TRBV5-6 to TRBJ2-4; D not certain. V lost 6 bases, J lost 0 bases, and 13 bases lay in between. CDR3 length: 15 residues. Germline-derived CDR1 and CDR2 are SGHDT and YYEEEE. CDR3 protein: CASITRHSAKNIQYF. CDR3 DNA sequence: TGTGCCAGCATAACCAGGCACTCAGCCAAAAACATTCAGTACTTC.

The rearrangement uses TRBV5-6 and TRBJ2-5; possibly TRBD1 for D (5 bases). Germline-derived CDR1 and CDR2 are SGHDT and YYEEEE. V was shortened by 1 base and J by 4 bases, with 8 bases between the two germline ends. CDR3 length: 13 residues. CDR3 DNA sequence: TGTGCCAGCAGCTTGCAGGGCCCAGAGACCCAGTACTTC. Protein product: CASSLQGPETQYF.

V is TRBV7-2 and J is TRBJ1-1; TRBD1 might be the D (5 bases). Germline lookup yields CDR1 SGHTA and CDR2 FQGNSA. With 5 bases removed from V and 1 base from J, the gap between germline ends came to 14 bases. The CDR3 length is 15 residues. The CDR3, as DNA: TGTGCCAGCAGCGAGACGGGGGGTCGGAACACTGAAGCTTTCTTT. This encodes CASSETGGRNTEAFF.

Points on this clone: A junction boundary mismatches the germline segment, possibly from a read error. The chain carries TRBV19 and TRBJ2-5; 11 bases are shared with TRBD2. Germline V gives CDR1 LNHDA, CDR2 SQIVND (reference sequence). The CDR3 is 15 residues long. CDR3 bases: TGTGCCAGTAGTATCGGGACTAGCGGAAATAGGGAGTTCGACTTC. Protein: CASSIGTSGNREFDF.

The rearrangement links TRBV7-3 to TRBJ2-2; TRBD1 matches 8 bases. Germline V gene sequence: CDR1 SGHTA, CDR2 FQGTGA. The V segment lost 0 bases and the J segment 4 bases; nucleotides outside the gene matches: 7. The CDR3 sequence is 17 residues long. The DNA for the CDR3 is TGTGCCAGCAGCTTAACGTCGCAGGGGGCGGCCACCGGGGAGCTGTTTTTT. Protein sequence: CASSLTSQGAATGELFF.

This clone is a singleton in its sample. CDR3 DNA: TGCGCCAGCAGCGAACAGGGGCGGGAGACCCAGTACTTC. Translated, it gives CASSEQGRETQYF. The rearrangement uses TRBV5-1 and TRBJ2-5, with 7 bases fitting TRBD1. The germline CDR1 and CDR2 sequences are SGHRS and YFSETQ. J was trimmed by 5 bases and V by 4 bases; bases with no gene match: 5. The CDR3 runs 13 residues.

This clone was recorded only once. This chain links TRBV4-1 with TRBJ1-2, with unresolved D. CDR3 length: 12 amino acids. Germline values: CDR1 MGHRA, CDR2 YSYEKL. The V gene lost 4 bases and the J gene lost 3 bases, with 6 bases spanning the gap. DNA for the CDR3: TGCGCCAGCAGCCCCCCCGACTATGGCTACACCTTC. It specifies CASSPPDYGYTF.

The J gene is TRBJ1-1, the V gene TRBV5-4; the D gene is possibly TRBD1 (6 bases). The CDR3 covers 15 residues. CDR1 and CDR2 from the germline V gene are SGHNT and YYREEE (reference sequence). Trimming cost V 4 bases and J 2 bases, with 15 bases left between them. The CDR3 DNA follows: TGTGCCAGCAGCGTAACAGGGCGGCAAAACACTGAAGCTTTCTTT. Residues: CASSVTGRQNTEAFF.

This clone has only a few counts. The V call is TRBV12-5, the J call TRBJ1-1; perhaps TRBD1 as D (5 bases). This CDR3 region has 12 residues. V was cut by 5 bases and J by 4 bases, with 8 bases left in between. The germline V gene has CDR1 LGHNT and CDR2 FRNRAP. The CDR3 region is CASGRGSTEAFF. The DNA for the CDR3 is TGTGCTAGTGGTAGGGGCAGCACTGAAGCTTTCTTT.